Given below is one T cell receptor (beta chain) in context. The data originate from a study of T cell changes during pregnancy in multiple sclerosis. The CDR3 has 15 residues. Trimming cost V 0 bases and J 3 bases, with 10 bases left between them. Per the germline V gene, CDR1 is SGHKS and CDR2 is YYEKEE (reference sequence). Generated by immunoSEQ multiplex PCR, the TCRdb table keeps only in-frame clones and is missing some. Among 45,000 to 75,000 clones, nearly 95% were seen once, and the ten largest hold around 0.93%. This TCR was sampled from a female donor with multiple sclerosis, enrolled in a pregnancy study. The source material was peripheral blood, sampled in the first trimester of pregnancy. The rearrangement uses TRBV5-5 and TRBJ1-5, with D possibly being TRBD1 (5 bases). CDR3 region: CASSLGGVDNQPQHF. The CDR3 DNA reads TGTGCCAGCAGCTTGGGGGGGGTAGACAATCAGCCCCAGCATTTT.